Listed here are 15 T cell receptor beta chains from one sample, sequenced in a study of T cell responses to AZD1222 COVID-19 vaccine. Measured with immunoSEQ multiplex PCR; TCRdb has only the in-frame clones, and not every one. Among about 200,000 clones listed, 93% were seen once. Material: peripheral blood, obtained 28 days after the second AZD1222 dose. The receptors derive from an adult who received the AZD1222 COVID-19 vaccine.

The chain couples TRBV27 to TRBJ1-1, with TRBD1 matching 10 bases. The CDR3 has 13 residues. CDR1 is MNHEY, CDR2 SMNVEV, per germline (reference sequence). V shed 3 bases and J 11 bases; nucleotides not matched to a gene: 6. CDR3 DNA sequence: TGTGCCAGCAGTTTTCCCGGGACAGGGGTCGCTTTCTTT. This sequence encodes CASSFPGTGVAFF.

J is TRBJ1-5 and V is TRBV28; D unresolved. Trimming took 4 bases from V and 7 from J, leaving 2 bases between them. Germline CDR1 and CDR2: MDHEN and SYDVKM. This CDR3 has 10 residues. CDR3 sequence reads: CASSYQPQHF. The CDR3 DNA sequence: TGTGCCAGCAGTTACCAGCCCCAGCATTTT.

The rearrangement links TRBV12-5 to TRBJ1-2; TRBD1 might be the D (5 bases). CDR1 LGHNT and CDR2 FRNRAP come from the germline V gene. The CDR3 sequence is 13 residues long. Trimming left V 0 bases short and J 8 bases short, with 10 bases between. The CDR3 region is CASGLVGVHGYTF. The DNA of the CDR3 is TGTGCTAGTGGTTTGGTAGGGGTGCACGGCTACACCTTC.

This clone showed up just once. CDR3: CASSPAGNQPQHF. DNA for the CDR3: TGTGCCAGCTCCCCCGCTGGCAATCAGCCCCAGCATTTT. This chain uses TRBV18 with TRBJ1-5; D not resolved. Germline V CDR1 and CDR2: KGHSH, LQKENI. The germline V and J ends were trimmed by 6 bases and 2 bases, with 8 bases remaining between them. This CDR3 comprises 13 residues.

This chain links TRBV10-3 with TRBJ2-5; 9 bases are shared with TRBD1. Germline V gene data show CDR1 as ENHRY and CDR2 as SYGVKD. V gave up 6 bases and J gave up 4 bases; unmatched junction bases: 3. The CDR3 consists of 13 residues. The CDR3 protein is CAISKTGGETQYF. The CDR3, as DNA: TGTGCCATCAGCAAGACAGGGGGAGAGACCCAGTACTTC.

This sequence joins TRBV6-1 and TRBJ1-4; 9 nucleotides agree with TRBD1. Unmatched junction bases numbered 5, after V lost 3 bases and J lost 3 bases. The CDR3 loop spans 16 amino acids. The germline V gene encodes CDR1 MNHNS and CDR2 SASEGT. As DNA, the CDR3 is TGTGCCAGCAGTGAGGGGACAGGGAGGCCTAATGAAAAACTGTTTTTT. Its translation is CASSEGTGRPNEKLFF.

V and J are TRBV25-1 and TRBJ1-6; possible D gene TRBD1, 6 bases. The germline V gene has CDR1 MGHDK and CDR2 SYGVNS. There are 13 residues in the CDR3. CDR3 bases: TGTGCTACGGGGGACATCTATAATTCACCCCTCCACTTT. This codes for CATGDIYNSPLHF. The variable domain in full, completed from reference TRBV25-1 and TRBJ1-6, reads EADIYQTPRYLVIGTGKKITLECSQTMGHDKMYWYQQDPGMELHLIHYSYGVNSTEKGDLSSESTVSRIRTEHFPLTLESARPSHTSQYLCATGDIYNSPLHFGNGTRLTVT.

The V and J genes are TRBV11-2 and TRBJ2-7, with 7 bases fitting TRBD1. Germline loops: CDR1 SGHAT, CDR2 FQNNGV. Germline trimming cut 4 bases from V and 2 bases from J; bases unmatched to any gene: 11. This CDR3 has 16 residues. As DNA, the CDR3 is TGTGCCAGCAGCTACCTCCCAGGGGGTCCCACCTACGAGCAGTACTTC. Translated, it gives CASSYLPGGPTYEQYF.

In this sample, this clone turned up once. The chain has TRBV7-9 and TRBJ1-1; tentatively, D is TRBD1 (5 bases). The germline gives CDR1 SEHNR, CDR2 FQNEAQ (reference sequence). The CDR3 totals 14 residues. The V end was cut by 3 bases, the J end by 6 bases, with 14 bases between. CDR3 sequence reads: CASSLWDAGAEAFF. DNA for the CDR3: TGTGCCAGCAGCTTGTGGGACGCCGGGGCTGAAGCTTTCTTT.

This CDR3 is CASSYRDRAPELFF. Here the CDR3 DNA reads TGTGCCAGCAGTTACCGGGACAGGGCACCAGAACTGTTTTTT. The chain uses TRBV6-8 and TRBJ1-4, with 9 bases that match TRBD1. Germline V lookup: CDR1 MNHGY, CDR2 SAAAGT. This CDR3 spans 14 amino acids. V lost 2 bases to trimming and J lost 12 bases; unmatched junction nucleotides: 7.

J is TRBJ2-4 and V is TRBV1. TRBV1 corresponds to a pseudogene. The CDR3 spans 24 residues. The CDR3: CTSSQGSGTTLLRGPPGAKNIQYF. In DNA, the CDR3 is TGCACCAGCAGCCAAGGCTCGGGGACAACCCTGCTCCGGGGGCCGCCGGGAGCCAAAAACATTCAGTACTTC.

Concerning this clone itself: This same CDR3 is encoded by further DNA sequences in the sample. The chain is built from TRBV5-8 and TRBJ2-7, with D maybe TRBD1 (7 bases). The V gene's germline CDR1 is SGHTS and CDR2 YDEGEE. V was clipped by 4 bases and J by 4 bases, with 21 bases between them. The CDR3 length is 16 residues. The DNA for the CDR3 is TGTGCCAGCAGCCAAACGGAGGGACAGTCATCTTACGAGCAGTACTTC. This codes for CASSQTEGQSSYEQYF.

The chain employs TRBV14 and TRBJ1-1; unclear D gene. This CDR3 contains 14 residues. The germline V and J ends were trimmed by 5 bases and 3 bases, with 13 bases remaining between them. Germline values: CDR1 SGHDN, CDR2 FVKESK. CDR3 amino acids: CASSSRRGYTEAFF. CDR3 bases: TGTGCCAGCAGCTCCCGACGAGGATACACTGAAGCTTTCTTT. The whole variable domain, remainder taken from reference TRBV14 and TRBJ1-1, is EAGVTQFPSHSVIEKGQTVTLRCDPISGHDNLYWYRRVMGKEIKFLLHFVKESKQDESGMPNNRFLAERTGGTYSTLKVQPAELEDSGVYFCASSSRRGYTEAFFGQGTRLTVV.

The genes are TRBV5-1 and TRBJ2-7, with D possibly being TRBD1 or TRBD2 (5 bases each). V gave up 0 bases and J gave up 6 bases, with 16 bases separating them. The germline V gene has CDR1 SGHRS and CDR2 YFSETQ. The CDR3 loop spans 15 amino acids. CDR3 protein: CASSLAAGTMGEQYF. The CDR3 DNA reads TGCGCCAGCAGCTTGGCCGCCGGGACGATGGGCGAGCAGTACTTC.

V gene TRBV12-3 or TRBV12-4 combines with J gene TRBJ1-1; D is uncertain. This CDR3 has 13 residues. V dropped 6 bases and J dropped 2 bases, with 10 bases sitting between them. CDR3 protein: CASSPPYNTEAFF. CDR3 sequence (DNA): TGTGCCAGCAGCCCGCCCTATAACACTGAAGCTTTCTTT.